This entry lists 10 T cell receptor beta chains sequenced from one sample in a study of blood T cell repertoires in COVID-19. Only in-frame clones appear in the TCRdb table, and some are missing; sequencing was by immunoSEQ multiplex PCR. In the table there are roughly 160,000 clones, approximately 86% of which are singletons. The sample consisted of peripheral blood. The receptors were gathered from a woman aged 55-69 years who had recovered from COVID-19.

In the case of this clone: Other DNA sequences in this sample translate to the same CDR3. The V gene is TRBV5-1, the J gene TRBJ2-7; 12 bases are shared with TRBD1. CDR1 and CDR2 (germline): SGHRS, YFSETQ. This CDR3 region has 14 residues. V was clipped by 4 bases and J by 6 bases; unmatched bases: 5. The CDR3 loop reads CASSPGQGAGEQYF. The DNA for the CDR3 is TGCGCCAGCAGCCCGGGACAGGGGGCTGGCGAGCAGTACTTC.

The V call is TRBV29-1, the J call TRBJ2-1; perhaps TRBD2 as D (6 bases). Germline CDR1 and CDR2: SQVTM and ANQGSEA. CDR3 length equals 14 residues. V gave up 6 bases and J gave up 2 bases, with 14 bases separating them. CDR3 loop: CSVRLGGAYNEQFF. CDR3 DNA sequence: TGCAGCGTCCGACTCGGGGGAGCCTACAATGAGCAGTTCTTC.

This clone was counted a single time. V and J are TRBV11-2 and TRBJ1-3; possibly TRBD1 for D (5 bases). The CDR3 loop spans 16 amino acids. Between the trimmed V and J ends, which lost 5 bases and 7 bases, there was a span of 21 bases. Germline CDR1 and CDR2: SGHAT and FQNNGV. Here the CDR3 reads CASSTYNRFLGNTIYF. Written as DNA, the CDR3 is TGTGCCAGCAGCACTTATAACAGGTTTCTAGGGAACACCATATATTTT.

A single count supports this clone. The rearrangement uses TRBV27 and TRBJ1-1, with D possibly matching TRBD1 (6 bases). Looked up from germline, CDR1 is MNHEY and CDR2 is SMNVEV (reference sequence). CDR3 length: 14 residues. V was cut by 7 bases and J by 4 bases, with 16 bases left in between. CDR3 region: CASTKTPRGTEAFF. In DNA form, the CDR3 reads TGTGCCAGCACCAAAACGCCCAGGGGCACTGAAGCTTTCTTT.

This clone has a single count. The chain carries TRBV28 and TRBJ2-7, with a possible D match to TRBD2 (5 bases). Trimming cost V 8 bases and J 2 bases, with 13 bases left between them. Germline-derived CDR1 and CDR2 are MDHEN and SYDVKM. This CDR3 region has 13 residues. The CDR3 DNA is TGTGCCAGCCTCAGTCCGGGGACCTACGAGCAGTACTTC. Translating gives CASLSPGTYEQYF.

The chain employs TRBV3-1 (or the pseudogene TRBV3-2) and TRBJ1-4, with unresolved D. Germline V CDR1 and CDR2: LGHDT, YNNKEL (reference sequence). The CDR3 length is 16 residues. V dropped 4 bases and J dropped 0 bases, with 12 bases sitting between them. The CDR3 DNA follows: TGTGCCAGCAGCCTTATAGACTCCGCAACTAATGAAAAACTGTTTTTT. It yields the protein CASSLIDSATNEKLFF.

The chain couples TRBV28 to TRBJ2-7; D is unresolved. CDR3 size: 10 residues. V lost 6 bases, J lost 7 bases, and 7 bases lay in between. In germline, CDR1 is MDHEN, CDR2 SYDVKM. CDR3 in DNA: TGTGCCAGCAGCCTCGTGGAGCAGTACTTC. It specifies CASSLVEQYF.

The V and J genes are TRBV11-2 and TRBJ2-7, with TRBD1 identical over 7 bases. Germline CDR1 SGHAT, CDR2 FQNNGV. The V and J ends lost 5 bases and 2 bases, in that order; junction bases with no gene match: 6. The CDR3 loop spans 14 amino acids. For the CDR3, the DNA is TGTGCCAGCAGCCGGACAGGACGAACCTACGAGCAGTACTTC. The encoded protein is CASSRTGRTYEQYF.

This clone has more than one count but fewer than ten. The gene calls are TRBV27 and TRBJ1-4; TRBD1 matches 7 bases. Trimming took 3 bases from V and 8 from J; bases not matched to a gene: 15. Per the germline V gene, CDR1 is MNHEY and CDR2 is SMNVEV (reference sequence). This CDR3 is built from 17 residues. CDR3 sequence reads: CASSLGCNRDSCEKLFF. The CDR3 coding sequence is TGTGCCAGCAGTTTGGGGTGTAACCGGGACAGTTGCGAAAAACTGTTTTTT.

The chain joins TRBV5-4 to TRBJ2-7, with D uncertain. CDR3 length: 14 residues. Per the germline V gene, CDR1 is SGHNT and CDR2 is YYREEE (reference sequence). V lost 0 bases and J lost 2, with 9 bases in between. This CDR3 reads CASSLAQVPYEQYF. The CDR3 region has the DNA TGTGCCAGCAGCTTGGCGCAGGTCCCCTACGAGCAGTACTTC.